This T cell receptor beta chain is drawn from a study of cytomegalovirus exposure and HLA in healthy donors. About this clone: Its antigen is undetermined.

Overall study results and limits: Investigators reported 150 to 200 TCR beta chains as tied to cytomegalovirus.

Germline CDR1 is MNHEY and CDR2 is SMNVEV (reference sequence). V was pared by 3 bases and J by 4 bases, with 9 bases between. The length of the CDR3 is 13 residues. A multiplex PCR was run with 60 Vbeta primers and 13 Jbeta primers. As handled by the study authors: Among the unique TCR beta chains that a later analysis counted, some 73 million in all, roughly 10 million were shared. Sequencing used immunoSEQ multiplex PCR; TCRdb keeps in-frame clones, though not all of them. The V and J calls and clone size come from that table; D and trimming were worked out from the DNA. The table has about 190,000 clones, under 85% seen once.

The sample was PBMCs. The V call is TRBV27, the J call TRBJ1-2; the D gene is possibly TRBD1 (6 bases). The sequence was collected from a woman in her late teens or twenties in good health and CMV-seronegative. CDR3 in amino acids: CASSFGGAYGYTF. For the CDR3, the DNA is TGTGCCAGCAGTTTTGGGGGGGCCTATGGCTACACCTTC.